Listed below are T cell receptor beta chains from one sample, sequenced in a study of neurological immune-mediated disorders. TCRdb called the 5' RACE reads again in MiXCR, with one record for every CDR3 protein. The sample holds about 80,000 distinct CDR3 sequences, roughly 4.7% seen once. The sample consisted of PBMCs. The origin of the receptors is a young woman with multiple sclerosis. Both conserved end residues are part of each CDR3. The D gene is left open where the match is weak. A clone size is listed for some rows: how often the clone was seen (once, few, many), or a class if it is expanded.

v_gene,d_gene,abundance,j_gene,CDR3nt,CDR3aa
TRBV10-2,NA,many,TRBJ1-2,TGCGCCAGCAATGGGGGACCGCTGTGGGGCTACACCTTC,CASNGGPLWGYTF
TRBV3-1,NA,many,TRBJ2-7,TGTGCCAGCAGCCAAGGGAGGATTCCCTACGAGCAGTACTTC,CASSQGRIPYEQYF
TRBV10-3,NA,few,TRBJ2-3,TGTGCCATCAGTGAGTCAGTGGCTAGCACAGATACGCAGTATTTT,CAISESVASTDTQYF
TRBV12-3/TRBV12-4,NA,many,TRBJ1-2,TGTGCCAGCAGGGACGCTGGACGGTTCTATGGCTACACCTTC,CASRDAGRFYGYTF
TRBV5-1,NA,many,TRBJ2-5,TGCGCCAGCAGCTTGAAACAAGAGACCCAGTACTTC,CASSLKQETQYF
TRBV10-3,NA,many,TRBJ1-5,TGTGCCATCAGTGAATTAGGCAGCCAGCCCCAGCATTTT,CAISELGSQPQHF
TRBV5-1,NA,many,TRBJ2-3,TGCGCCAGCAGCCTCCGGGCAGGGGGGAGCACAGATACGCAGTATTTT,CASSLRAGGSTDTQYF
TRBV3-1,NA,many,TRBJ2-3,TGTGCCAGCAGCCAAGGGGATGGCGGGGAAACCACAGATACGCAGTATTTT,CASSQGDGGETTDTQYF
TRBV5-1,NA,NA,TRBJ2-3,TGCGCCAGCAGCTTTGACTTCACAGATACGCAGTATTTT,CASSFDFTDTQYF
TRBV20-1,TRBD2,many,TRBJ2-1,TGCAGTGCTAGGCGGACTAGCGGGATCGGGGAGCAGTTCTTC,CSARRTSGIGEQFF
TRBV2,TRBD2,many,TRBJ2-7,TGTGCCAGCCGGACTAGCGCTACCTACGAGCAGTACTTC,CASRTSATYEQYF
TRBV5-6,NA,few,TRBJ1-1,TGTGCCAGCAGCCACTCTTTGGGGGGGGCTTTTGGTGAAGCTTTCTTT,CASSHSLGGAFGEAFF
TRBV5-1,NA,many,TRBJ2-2,TGCGCCCCCTTGCTCCGGACAACGAACACCGGGGAGCTGTTTTTT,CAPLLRTTNTGELFF
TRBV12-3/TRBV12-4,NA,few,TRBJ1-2,TGTGCCAGCAGTTTAGGCTATGGCTACACCTTC,CASSLGYGYTF
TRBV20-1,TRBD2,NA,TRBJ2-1,TGCAGTACCAGGACTAGCGGGAGGATTGATGAGCAGTTCTTC,CSTRTSGRIDEQFF
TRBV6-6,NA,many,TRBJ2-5,TGTGCCAGCAGTTACATCGGGGTAGGGGGAACCCAGTACTTC,CASSYIGVGGTQYF
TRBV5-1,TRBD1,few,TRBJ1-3,TGCGCCAGCAGCTTGGAAGCAGGGGGTGGAAAAAACATATATTTT,CASSLEAGGGKNIYF
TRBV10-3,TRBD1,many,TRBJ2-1,TGTGCCATCAGGGGGACAGGGGGCATGAATGAGCAGTTCTTC,CAIRGTGGMNEQFF
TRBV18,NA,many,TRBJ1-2,TGTGCCAGCTCACCGGGTCAGCGCTATGGCTACACCTTC,CASSPGQRYGYTF
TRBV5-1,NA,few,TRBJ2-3,TGCGCCAGCAGCCAGGGACCTGCGGATACGCAGTATTTT,CASSQGPADTQYF
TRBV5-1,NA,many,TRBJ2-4,TGCGCCAGCAGCTTGGGCCAGGGCAAGGACATTCAGTACTTC,CASSLGQGKDIQYF
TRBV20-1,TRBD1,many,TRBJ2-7,TGCAGTGCTAGAGACGGGGGGACAGGGGGATGGGAGTACTTC,CSARDGGTGGWEYF
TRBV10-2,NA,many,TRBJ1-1,TGCGCCAGCAGTGCGGGGGGTGGGACTGAAGCTTTCTTT,CASSAGGGTEAFF